Following are 28 T cell receptor beta chains from one sample sequenced in a study of blood T cell repertoires in COVID-19. Sequencing used immunoSEQ multiplex PCR; TCRdb keeps in-frame clones, though not all of them. There are some 220,000 clones in the sample; about three quarters occur only once, and roughly 7% lies in the top ten. What was sequenced was peripheral blood. Every receptor here comes from a woman in her 70s with acute or convalescent COVID-19.

The table lists this clone with a few counts. The chain links TRBV6-6 to TRBJ2-5, with 7 bases matching TRBD2. Germline CDR1 and CDR2: MNHNY and SVGAGI (reference sequence). The CDR3 covers 15 residues. V gave up 6 bases and J gave up 9 bases; unmatched junction bases: 16. For the CDR3, the DNA is TGTGCCAGCAGACCGACTAGCTGGGGTCTTCTGGCCCAGTACTTC. Residues: CASRPTSWGLLAQYF.

This chain connects TRBV6-5 to TRBJ2-1, with 7 bases aligning to TRBD2. The CDR3 contains 15 residues. The germline gives CDR1 MNHEY, CDR2 SVGAGI. Germline trimming cut 5 bases from V and 0 bases from J; bases unmatched to any gene: 4. The CDR3 bases are TGTGCCAGCAGTCGGGGGGTCGGCTCCTACAATGAGCAGTTCTTC. Its protein is CASSRGVGSYNEQFF.

The rearrangement uses TRBV10-1 and TRBJ2-5; 8 bases match TRBD2. Trimming cost V 4 bases and J 3 bases; bases outside gene matches: 7. Germline assignment: CDR1 WNHNN and CDR2 SYGVQD (reference sequence). CDR3 length: 15 residues. This CDR3 reads CASSAPGTSEETQYF. For the CDR3, the DNA is TGCGCCAGCAGTGCACCCGGGACTAGTGAAGAGACCCAGTACTTC.

Only a few counts were recorded for this clone. The V and J genes are TRBV18 and TRBJ1-5; 7 bases are a match to TRBD1. The germline V gene encodes CDR1 KGHSH and CDR2 LQKENI. V lost 6 bases, J lost 3 bases, and 8 bases stayed unmatched. The CDR3 contains 15 residues. For the CDR3, the DNA is TGTGCCAGCTCCGCCGGGACAGAGGTCAATCAGCCCCAGCATTTT. Translation: CASSAGTEVNQPQHF.

J is TRBJ2-5 and V is TRBV7-9, with a tentative D call TRBD1 (6 bases). Per germline, CDR1 SEHNR and CDR2 FQNEAQ (reference sequence). CDR3 length: 15 amino acids. V was cut by 4 bases and J by 2 bases, with 14 bases left in between. The CDR3 sequence is CASSSTSDRQETQYF. CDR3 DNA sequence: TGTGCCAGCAGCTCGACCTCCGACAGGCAAGAGACCCAGTACTTC.

This clone came up a few times. The genes are TRBV6-5 and TRBJ1-2; 7 bases align to TRBD1. The V gene's germline CDR1 is MNHEY and CDR2 SVGAGI. Unmatched junction bases numbered 13, after V lost 5 bases and J lost 7 bases. The CDR3 sequence is 15 residues long. CDR3 in DNA: TGTGCCAGCAGTCGACAGGGAGAAAGATTTCGTGGCTACACCTTC. This encodes CASSRQGERFRGYTF.

As DNA, the CDR3 is TGTGCCTGGGGACAGCCTAATTCACCCCTCCACTTT. It specifies CAWGQPNSPLHF. The rearrangement joins TRBV30 to TRBJ1-6, with a possible D match to TRBD1 (6 bases). Looked up from germline, CDR1 is GTSNPN and CDR2 is SVGIG (reference sequence). V lost 5 bases and J 6 bases, leaving 8 bases between the germline ends. This CDR3 contains 12 residues.

This chain joins TRBV4-1 and TRBJ2-4, with 7 bases fitting TRBD1. Germline V gene lookup returns CDR1 MGHRA and CDR2 YSYEKL. J gave up 5 bases and V 0 bases, and 7 bases lay outside the gene matches. This CDR3 is built from 16 residues. The CDR3 loop reads CASSQDRGRWENIQYF. CDR3 in DNA: TGCGCCAGCAGCCAAGATAGGGGGCGGTGGGAAAACATTCAGTACTTC.

The CDR3 loop is CASSPGLAGVYEQYV. DNA for the CDR3: TGTGCCAGCTCACCTGGACTAGCGGGCGTCTACGAGCAGTACGTC. The V and J genes are TRBV18 and TRBJ2-7, with 11 bases lining up with TRBD2. V dropped 3 bases and J dropped 3; count of bases not matched to a gene: 4. CDR1 KGHSH and CDR2 LQKENI come from the germline V gene. The CDR3 has 15 amino acids.

The sample holds many counts of this clone. V and J are TRBV19 and TRBJ1-1; the D is unclear. V lost 0 bases to trimming and J lost 4 bases, with 12 bases between them. The CDR3 extends over 15 amino acids. The germline V gene has CDR1 LNHDA and CDR2 SQIVND (reference sequence). CDR3 sequence: CASSIDEGYGTEAFF. For the CDR3, the DNA is TGTGCCAGTAGTATAGATGAGGGATACGGCACTGAAGCTTTCTTT.

Only a few counts were recorded for this clone. The chain joins TRBV30 to TRBJ1-4, with D maybe TRBD1 (5 bases). The CDR3 extends over 16 amino acids. The germline V and J ends were trimmed by 2 bases and 4 bases, with 17 bases remaining between them. Germline CDR1 and CDR2: GTSNPN and SVGIG (reference sequence). The CDR3 DNA sequence: TGTGCCTGGAGTCCACTCTCGCGGGACTATAATGAAAAACTGTTTTTT. Translating gives CAWSPLSRDYNEKLFF.

The gene calls are TRBV5-6 and TRBJ2-2; D not certain. Germline V gives CDR1 SGHDT, CDR2 YYEEEE. This CDR3 has 15 residues. Trimming took off 0 bases at V and 6 bases at J, with 12 bases between the two ends. CDR3 loop: CASSLAGRRPGELFF. The CDR3 nucleotides read TGTGCCAGCAGCTTGGCGGGTCGACGTCCCGGGGAGCTGTTTTTT.

J is TRBJ2-3 and V is TRBV7-2, with D unresolved. The germline V gene encodes CDR1 SGHTA and CDR2 FQGNSA. V gave up 5 bases and J gave up 5 bases, with 17 bases separating them. This CDR3 has 15 residues. CDR3: CASSEPRGLRDTQYF. Written as DNA, the CDR3 is TGTGCCAGCAGCGAACCCAGAGGTCTCAGAGATACGCAGTATTTT. The whole variable domain, filled in from reference TRBV7-2 and TRBJ2-3, reads GAGVSQSPSNKVTEKGKDVELRCDPISGHTALYWYRQSLGQGLEFLIYFQGNSAPDKSGLPSDRFSAERTGGSVSTLTIQRTQQEDSAVYLCASSEPRGLRDTQYFGPGTRLTVL.

The J gene is TRBJ1-5, the V gene TRBV15, with D hard to call. The germline V and J ends were trimmed by 0 bases and 6 bases, with 12 bases remaining between them. This CDR3 has 15 amino acids. The germline V gene encodes CDR1 LNHNV and CDR2 YYDKDF (reference sequence). The CDR3 loop reads CATSRDYAVLQPQHF. Here the CDR3 DNA reads TGTGCCACCAGCAGAGATTATGCGGTCCTTCAGCCCCAGCATTTT.

The V and J genes are TRBV5-6 and TRBJ1-6, with 7 bases aligning to TRBD1. CDR1 is SGHDT, CDR2 YYEEEE, per germline. V lost 5 bases to trimming and J lost 9 bases; unmatched junction nucleotides: 14. The CDR3 spans 16 residues. This chain's CDR3 is CASSRQGSHKSSPLHF. In DNA form, the CDR3 reads TGTGCCAGCAGTCGACAGGGTTCTCATAAAAGTTCACCCCTCCACTTT. The variable domain in full, with the rest retrieved from reference TRBV5-6 and TRBJ1-6, is DAGVTQSPTHLIKTRGQQVTLRCSPKSGHDTVSWYQQALGQGPQFIFQYYEEEERQRGNFPDRFSGHQFPNYSSELNVNALLLGDSALYLCASSRQGSHKSSPLHFGNGTRLTVT.

The chain carries TRBV18 and TRBJ2-5; D not resolved. CDR1 is KGHSH, CDR2 LQKENI, per germline. The V end lost 3 bases, the J end lost 2 bases, and 7 bases lay between the germline ends. The CDR3 totals 13 residues. CDR3 in amino acids: CASSPQAQETQYF. The DNA for the CDR3 is TGTGCCAGCTCACCGCAAGCACAAGAGACCCAGTACTTC.

This clone appeared once. The rearrangement links TRBV3-1 (or the pseudogene TRBV3-2) to TRBJ2-3; TRBD2 agrees at 10 bases. V lost 3 bases and J lost 5; bases outside the gene matches: 8. Germline V gene data show CDR1 as LGHDT and CDR2 as YNNKEL (reference sequence). The CDR3 is 16 amino acids. CDR3 amino acids: CASSHVAGGGGDTQYF. CDR3 DNA sequence: TGTGCCAGCAGCCATGTAGCGGGGGGCGGTGGAGATACGCAGTATTTT.

This chain links TRBV4-1 with TRBJ1-5; weak D call: TRBD1 (5 bases). From germline, CDR1 is MGHRA and CDR2 YSYEKL. The CDR3 has 15 amino acids. V lost 2 bases to trimming and J lost 4 bases, with 12 bases between them. The CDR3 DNA reads as TGCGCCAGCAGCCAATGGGGGGTTGGAAATCAGCCCCAGCATTTT. Protein: CASSQWGVGNQPQHF.

The genes are TRBV5-1 and TRBJ2-5; 11 bases fit TRBD2. This CDR3 region has 16 residues. Per germline, CDR1 SGHRS and CDR2 YFSETQ. V shed 4 bases, J shed 5 bases, and the junction held 10 bases outside the gene matches. The DNA for the CDR3 is TGCGCCAGCAGCCGGGGTAGCGGGGGGGACAGTGAGACCCAGTACTTC. Protein product: CASSRGSGGDSETQYF.

This sequence joins TRBV24-1 and TRBJ1-3, with D possibly TRBD1 on 6 matching bases. V was trimmed by 3 bases and J by 0 bases, leaving 8 bases between them. This CDR3 contains 15 residues. Germline V lookup: CDR1 KGHDR, CDR2 SFDVKD. CDR3 loop: CATSDTGSSGNTIYF. The DNA of the CDR3 is TGTGCCACCAGTGATACAGGGAGCTCTGGAAACACCATATATTTT.

The CDR3 DNA reads as TGCGCCAGCAGCCTGCAAGAGCGAGCTAGTGCGGACGAGCAGTACTTC. Protein sequence: CASSLQERASADEQYF. The V and J genes are TRBV4-1 and TRBJ2-7; D not resolved. V lost 4 bases and J 5 bases, leaving 21 bases between the germline ends. The CDR3 is 16 residues long. Per the germline V gene, CDR1 is MGHRA and CDR2 is YSYEKL.

V and J are TRBV9 and TRBJ2-2; D unresolved. V gave up 4 bases and J gave up 5 bases, with 9 bases separating them. Germline-derived CDR1 and CDR2 are SGDLS and YYNGEE. This CDR3 region has 13 residues. CDR3 DNA sequence: TGTGCCAGCAGCCCGTCCGGGACCGGGGAGCTGTTTTTT. This encodes CASSPSGTGELFF.

The CDR3 nucleotides read TGTGCCAGCAGTGAACAAGCGGGGAGCACAGATACGCAGTATTTT. It translates to CASSEQAGSTDTQYF. The V call is TRBV6-4, the J call TRBJ2-3, with TRBD2 matching over 7 bases. After removal of 3 bases from V and 0 bases from J, the junction contained 3 bases not matched to a gene. This CDR3 is built from 15 residues. CDR1 is MRHNA and CDR2 is SNTAGT in the germline V gene.

The rearrangement uses TRBV24-1 and TRBJ2-2; 8 positions match TRBD2. Germline V gene lookup returns CDR1 KGHDR and CDR2 SFDVKD. Trimming cost V 6 bases and J 2 bases; bases outside gene matches: 10. This CDR3 has 17 amino acids. The CDR3 coding sequence is TGTGCCACCAGTCGTGGCCAGCGGGGGCCAAACACCGGGGAGCTGTTTTTT. As protein: CATSRGQRGPNTGELFF.

CDR3 region: CASSVVGTDTQYF. CDR3 nucleotide sequence: TGTGCCAGCAGCGTAGTCGGCACAGATACGCAGTATTTT. This chain joins TRBV9 and TRBJ2-3; D not certain. CDR3 length equals 13 residues. V was cut by 0 bases and J by 1 base, with 3 bases left in between. Germline V gene sequence: CDR1 SGDLS, CDR2 YYNGEE.

The chain links TRBV19 to TRBJ2-5; no reliable D call. Germline CDR1 LNHDA, CDR2 SQIVND (reference sequence). The CDR3 length is 16 residues. V was shortened by 0 bases and J by 5 bases, with 16 bases between the two germline ends. The CDR3 DNA reads TGTGCCAGTAGTATAGATGGAGCTACCAATAGGGAGACCCAGTACTTC. It yields the protein CASSIDGATNRETQYF.

The count of this clone is one. A much more abundant neighbour one base away suggests this may be a read error. The V gene is TRBV2, the J gene TRBJ2-5; unclear D gene. CDR3 length: 12 amino acids. Trimming took off 6 bases at V and 1 base at J, with 6 bases between the two ends. Germline CDR1 is SNHLY and CDR2 is FYNNEI. The CDR3 DNA reads as TGTGCCAGCAGCCTCCTCCAAGAGACCCAGTACTTC. Its protein product is CASSLLQETQYF. Together with reference TRBV2 and TRBJ2-5, the CDR3 gives the full variable domain: EPEVTQTPSHQVTQMGQEVILRCVPISNHLYFYWYRQILGQKVEFLVSFYNNEISEKSEIFDDQFSVERPDGSNFTLKIRSTKLEDSAMYFCASSLLQETQYFGPGTRLLVL.

This chain connects TRBV24-1 to TRBJ2-3; D gene uncertain. Germline V gene lookup returns CDR1 KGHDR and CDR2 SFDVKD. CDR3 length equals 16 residues. V was pared by 3 bases and J by 3 bases, with 15 bases between. The CDR3 DNA is TGTGCCACCAGTGATCCATCGCTACTCTCAACAGATACGCAGTATTTT. The encoded protein is CATSDPSLLSTDTQYF.